This T cell receptor beta chain was sequenced in a study of shared clonotypes between healthy human individuals. Study background: Three plates were used per donor for CD4 naive, three for CD4 memory, two for CD8 naive and one for CD8 memory.

Study-wide points: Generally, naive subsets (rather than memory subsets) showed larger estimated richness.

In the case of this clone: Its antigen is not known.

Germline V gene sequence: CDR1 MNHEY, CDR2 SVGAGI. Trimming removed 6 bases from V and 2 bases from J, with 8 bases in between. The CDR3 loop spans 13 amino acids. TCRdb's table, derived via immunoSEQ multiplex PCR, lists solely in-frame clones and lacks some. The sample shows 2.5 million or so clones, over 85% of them seen only once. The sequence was collected from a man aged 18 to 30 in good health. J is TRBJ2-1 and V is TRBV6-5; D uncertain. Sequenced: naive CD4+ T cells sorted from blood. As to subset: CD45RA+ positively selected. CDR3 sequence (DNA): TGTGCCAGCAGCCTCCCCCCCTACAATGAGCAGTTCTTC. Translation gives CASSLPPYNEQFF.